Following are 19 T cell receptor beta chains from one sample sequenced in a study of beta chain features in type 1 diabetes. The sequenced template was cDNA made from the entire isolated RNA. Sequenced by immunoSEQ multiplex PCR; TCRdb stores in-frame clones only, minus some. The sample has 60,000 or so clones; roughly 60% are singletons. Sequenced sample: Tregs from blood. The source of these receptors is a woman between 18 and 29 years old in good health.

The V call is TRBV7-8, the J call TRBJ2-1; TRBD2 matches at 8 bases. The J segment lost 4 bases and the V segment lost 3 bases, leaving 8 bases of the junction unmatched. The CDR3 extends over 16 amino acids. Germline V CDR1 and CDR2: SGHVS, FQNEAQ. CDR3 DNA sequence: TGTGCCAGCAGCTTGGCCAGCGGGGGCCAGTACAATGAGCAGTTCTTC. This sequence encodes CASSLASGGQYNEQFF. Variable domain in full (rest from reference TRBV7-8 and TRBJ2-1): GAGVSQSPRYKVAKRGQDVALRCDPISGHVSLFWYQQALGQGPEFLTYFQNEAQLDKSGLPSDRFFAERPEGSVSTLKIQRTQQEDSAVYLCASSLASGGQYNEQFFGPGTRLTVL.

Only a few counts were recorded for this clone. V gene TRBV2 combines with J gene TRBJ2-3; 8 bases are shared with TRBD1. In germline, CDR1 is SNHLY, CDR2 FYNNEI. This CDR3 region has 14 residues. V lost 8 bases to trimming and J lost 4 bases; unmatched junction nucleotides: 8. CDR3 residues: CASVSGGISDTQYF. CDR3 DNA: TGTGCCAGCGTGTCAGGGGGCATTTCAGATACGCAGTATTTT.

Relative to its sample, this clone is medium-sized (0.01 to 0.1%). This rearrangement joins TRBV4-3 to TRBJ1-4, with 7 positions matching TRBD1. Germline V gene data show CDR1 as LGHNA and CDR2 as YSLEER. Losses at the gene ends were 2 bases for V and 4 bases for J; bases not matched to a gene: 7. This CDR3 region has 16 residues. The CDR3 DNA sequence: TGCGCCAGCAGCCAAAAAAGGGGGCAGGGTAATGAAAAACTGTTTTTT. Its translation is CASSQKRGQGNEKLFF.

The J gene is TRBJ2-5, the V gene TRBV5-6; 9 positions match TRBD2. CDR1 is SGHDT, CDR2 YYEEEE, per germline. CDR3 length: 16 residues. J was trimmed by 5 bases and V by 3 bases; bases with no gene match: 11. CDR3 DNA sequence: TGTGCCAGCAGCTGGGGGCCGACTAGCGGAGGGGAGACCCAGTACTTC. Amino acids: CASSWGPTSGGETQYF.

The chain has TRBV5-1 and TRBJ1-3; maybe TRBD1 (5 bases). Germline CDR1 and CDR2: SGHRS and YFSETQ. CDR3 length: 16 residues. V was clipped by 0 bases and J by 0 bases, with 10 bases between them. The chain's CDR3 is CASSLGQHSSGNTIYF. CDR3 nucleotide sequence: TGCGCCAGCAGCTTGGGACAGCATTCCTCTGGAAACACCATATATTTT.

The rearrangement uses TRBV7-2 and TRBJ2-5; possibly TRBD1 for D (5 bases). The CDR3 contains 14 residues. Between the trimmed V and J ends, which lost 5 bases and 4 bases, there was a span of 14 bases. The V gene's germline CDR1 is SGHTA and CDR2 FQGNSA. The CDR3, as DNA: TGTGCCAGCAGCAGGGTCTGGGGCGTAGAGACCCAGTACTTC. Its translation is CASSRVWGVETQYF.

This chain links TRBV12-5 with TRBJ1-2; a possible D gene is TRBD1 (6 bases). The V gene lost 7 bases and the J gene lost 5 bases, with 20 bases spanning the gap. From germline, CDR1 is LGHNT and CDR2 FRNRAP. This CDR3 contains 15 residues. The CDR3, as DNA: TGTGCTAGTGACGACTCGAACAGGGCAGGGTATGGCTACACCTTC. Translating gives CASDDSNRAGYGYTF.

This rearrangement joins TRBV5-1 to TRBJ2-1; TRBD1 agrees at 7 bases. Germline CDR1 and CDR2: SGHRS and YFSETQ. J was trimmed by 4 bases and V by 0 bases; bases with no gene match: 4. The CDR3 totals 15 residues. CDR3 nucleotide sequence: TGCGCCAGCAGCTTGGGAGGGGGCAATTACAATGAGCAGTTCTTC. This translates into CASSLGGGNYNEQFF.

The chain employs TRBV4-2 and TRBJ1-2; D remains unclear. The CDR3 is made up of 15 amino acids. Germline CDR1 is LGHNA and CDR2 is YNFKEQ. With 0 bases removed from V and 0 bases from J, the gap between germline ends came to 8 bases. The CDR3, as DNA: TGTGCCAGCAGCCAAGAGAGGAGGACTAACTATGGCTACACCTTC. This encodes CASSQERRTNYGYTF.

In this sample, this clone turned up a few times. Here the CDR3 DNA reads TGCGCCAGCAGCTTGGCCGACATGAACACTGAAGCTTTCTTT. Translating it yields CASSLADMNTEAFF. V and J are TRBV5-1 and TRBJ1-1; no reliable D call. Germline assignment: CDR1 SGHRS and CDR2 YFSETQ. CDR3 length: 14 residues. The ends were cut back, 0 bases at V and 0 bases at J, with 6 bases in the middle.

This clone was detected a few times. The J gene is TRBJ1-1, the V gene TRBV29-1; TRBD1 matches 7 bases. Germline lookup yields CDR1 SQVTM and CDR2 ANQGSEA. V dropped 6 bases and J dropped 5; count of bases not matched to a gene: 12. The length of the CDR3 is 14 residues. Here the CDR3 reads CSVDGGGAGTEAFF. The CDR3 DNA sequence: TGCAGCGTGGATGGAGGGGGCGCGGGGACTGAAGCTTTCTTT. Combining the CDR3 with reference TRBV29-1 and TRBJ1-1 gives the whole variable domain SAVISQKPSRDICQRGTSLTIQCQVDSQVTMMFWYRQQPGQSLTLIATANQGSEATYESGFVIDKFPISRPNLTFSTLTVSNMSPEDSSIYLCSVDGGGAGTEAFFGQGTRLTVV.

This clone has only a few counts. The chain uses TRBV30 and TRBJ2-7; TRBD1 matches 10 bases. The V gene end was trimmed by 6 bases and the J gene end by 2 bases; junction bases not matched to a gene: 10. This CDR3 has 15 amino acids. Germline values: CDR1 GTSNPN, CDR2 SVGIG (reference sequence). The CDR3 sequence: CACSDGTGAPYEQYF. CDR3 DNA sequence: TGTGCCTGCTCGGATGGGACAGGGGCTCCCTACGAGCAGTACTTC. Looking up the rest from reference TRBV30 and TRBJ2-7 gives the full variable domain: SQTIHQWPATLVQPVGSPLSLECTVEGTSNPNLYWYRQAAGRGLQLLFYSVGIGQISSEVPQNLSASRPQDRQFILSSKKLLLSDSGFYLCACSDGTGAPYEQYFGPGTRLTVT.

V and J are TRBV5-6 and TRBJ1-2; D gene unclear. The V gene lost 6 bases and the J gene lost 1 base, with 13 bases spanning the gap. This CDR3 has 14 residues. CDR1 is SGHDT, CDR2 YYEEEE, per germline. In DNA, the CDR3 is TGTGCCAGCAATCCCAATACTCGTAACTATGGCTACACCTTC. As protein: CASNPNTRNYGYTF.

This clone occurred a few times. V and J are TRBV7-3 and TRBJ1-5; 9 bases line up with TRBD1. With V trimmed by 4 bases and J by 7 bases, 11 bases remained unmatched. From germline, CDR1 is SGHTA and CDR2 FQGTGA. CDR3 length: 16 amino acids. CDR3 loop: CASSSSDRGFRQPQHF. As DNA, the CDR3 is TGTGCCAGCAGCTCCTCGGACAGGGGATTCAGGCAGCCCCAGCATTTT.

The rearrangement links TRBV19 to TRBJ1-6; a possible D gene is TRBD1 (6 bases). The CDR3 runs 15 residues. CDR1 is LNHDA, CDR2 SQIVND, per germline (reference sequence). Trimming took off 1 base at V and 9 bases at J, with 13 bases between the two ends. The CDR3 nucleotides are TGTGCCAGTAGTATAGCAGCAGGGGAACCTTCACCCCTCCACTTT. Translated: CASSIAAGEPSPLHF.

For this clone: Its ends do not fully match the called genes, so a read error is possible. This chain uses TRBV13 with TRBJ1-1; D ambiguous. This CDR3 has 14 amino acids. Germline V CDR1 and CDR2: PRHDT, FYEKMQ (reference sequence). The CDR3 sequence is CASSLGRAGTEAFF. For the CDR3, the DNA is TGTGCCAGCAGTTTAGGGAGGGCTGGGACTGAAGCTTTCTTT.

This clone has more than one count but fewer than ten. CDR3 sequence (DNA): TGTGCCAGCAGCTCATCGCCGCGACAGGGTTGGGATACGCAGTATTTT. Protein product: CASSSSPRQGWDTQYF. The chain couples TRBV2 to TRBJ2-3; 7 bases line up with TRBD1. The CDR3 has 16 residues. CDR1 SNHLY and CDR2 FYNNEI come from the germline V gene. V was pared by 6 bases and J by 6 bases, with 15 bases of the junction left unmatched.

The chain is built from TRBV11-2 and TRBJ2-6, with unresolved D. Germline lookup yields CDR1 SGHAT and CDR2 FQNNGV. This CDR3 is built from 13 residues. The V gene lost 6 bases and the J gene lost 14 bases, with 17 bases spanning the gap. In DNA, the CDR3 is TGTGCCAGCAGTCCTCCGCTAGTCAAGCTCCTGACTTTC. Its translation is CASSPPLVKLLTF.

The genes are TRBV5-1 and TRBJ2-3, with TRBD2 identical over 13 bases. CDR1 and CDR2 from the germline V gene are SGHRS and YFSETQ. The CDR3 runs to 14 residues. The V segment lost 5 bases and the J segment 6 bases; nucleotides outside the gene matches: 3. The CDR3 DNA follows: TGCGCCAGCAGGGGGACTAGCGGGGTGGATACGCAGTATTTT. Encoded protein: CASRGTSGVDTQYF. Full variable domain (outside the CDR3, taken from reference TRBV5-1 and TRBJ2-3): KAGVTQTPRYLIKTRGQQVTLSCSPISGHRSVSWYQQTPGQGLQFLFEYFSETQRNKGNFPGRFSGRQFSNSRSEMNVSTLELGDSALYLCASRGTSGVDTQYFGPGTRLTVL.